This T cell receptor beta chain was identified during a study of blood T cell repertoires in COVID-19. Clones were sequenced by immunoSEQ multiplex PCR, and TCRdb holds only the in-frame ones, with some missing. Among tens of thousands of clones listed, 65% to 90% were seen once. Germline values: CDR1 SGHAT, CDR2 FQNNGV. The V end was cut by 1 base, the J end by 8 bases, with 11 bases between. CDR3 size: 14 residues. The sequencing sample was made of peripheral blood. This receptor was taken from a man aged 45 to 65 with active COVID-19. The chain is built from TRBV11-2 and TRBJ1-4; D not certain. The CDR3 protein is CASSLVGGWEKLFF. Here the CDR3 DNA reads TGTGCCAGCAGCTTAGTTGGAGGTTGGGAAAAACTGTTTTTT.